Detailed here is one TCR beta chain. This sample was included in a study of blood T cell repertoires in COVID-19. About the study: From T cells, B-cell-depleted T cells, or PBMCs came the material, which was cDNA or gDNA.

Unmatched junction bases numbered 21, after V lost 8 bases and J lost 7 bases. The germline gives CDR1 SGHTA, CDR2 FQGNSA. The CDR3 length is 17 residues. Clones were sequenced by immunoSEQ multiplex PCR, and TCRdb holds only the in-frame ones, with some missing. The sample has approximately 160,000 clones, roughly 77% seen once; the top ten hold about a tenth. The rearrangement joins TRBV7-2 to TRBJ2-7, with 9 bases aligning to TRBD2. The sample comprised peripheral blood. The sequence came from a human donor in a cohort sampled during active COVID-19. CDR3 in DNA: TGTGCCAGCGGAGGAGAAAAGGGACTAGCCTACGCGGAGGAGCAGTACTTC. This gives the protein CASGGEKGLAYAEEQYF.